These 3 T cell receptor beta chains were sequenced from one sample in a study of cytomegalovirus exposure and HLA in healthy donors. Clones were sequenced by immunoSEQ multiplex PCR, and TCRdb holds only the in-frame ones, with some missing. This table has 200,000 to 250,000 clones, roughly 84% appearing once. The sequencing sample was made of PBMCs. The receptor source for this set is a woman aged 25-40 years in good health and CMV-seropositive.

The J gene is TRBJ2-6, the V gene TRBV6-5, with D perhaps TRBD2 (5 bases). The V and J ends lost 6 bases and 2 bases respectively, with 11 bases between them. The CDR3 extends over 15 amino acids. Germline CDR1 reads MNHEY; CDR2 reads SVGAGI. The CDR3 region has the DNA TGTGCCAGCAGGTACCGAGCGGCTGGGGCCAACGTCCTGACTTTC. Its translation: CASRYRAAGANVLTF.

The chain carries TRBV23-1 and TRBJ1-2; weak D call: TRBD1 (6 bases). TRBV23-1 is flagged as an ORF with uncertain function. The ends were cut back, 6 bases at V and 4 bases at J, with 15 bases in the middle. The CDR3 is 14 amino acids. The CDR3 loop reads CASSRTVWRYGYTF. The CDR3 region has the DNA TGCGCCAGCAGCCGGACAGTCTGGCGCTATGGCTACACCTTC.

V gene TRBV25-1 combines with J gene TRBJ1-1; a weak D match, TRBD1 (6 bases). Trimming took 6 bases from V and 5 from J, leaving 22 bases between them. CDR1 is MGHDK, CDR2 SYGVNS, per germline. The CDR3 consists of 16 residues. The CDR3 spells CASRSHDLTGMTEAFF. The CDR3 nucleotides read TGTGCCAGCAGATCCCATGACTTGACAGGAATGACTGAAGCTTTCTTT.